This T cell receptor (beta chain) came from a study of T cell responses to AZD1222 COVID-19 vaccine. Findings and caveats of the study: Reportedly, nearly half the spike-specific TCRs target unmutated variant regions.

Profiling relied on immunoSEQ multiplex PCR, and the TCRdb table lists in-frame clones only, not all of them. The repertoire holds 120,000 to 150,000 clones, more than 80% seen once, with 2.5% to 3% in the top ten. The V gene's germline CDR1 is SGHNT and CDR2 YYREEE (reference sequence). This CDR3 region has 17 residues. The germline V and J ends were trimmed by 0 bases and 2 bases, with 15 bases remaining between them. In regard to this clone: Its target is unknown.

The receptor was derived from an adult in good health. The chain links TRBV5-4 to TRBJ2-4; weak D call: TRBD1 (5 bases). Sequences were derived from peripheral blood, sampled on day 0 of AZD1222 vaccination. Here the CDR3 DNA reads TGTGCCAGCAGCTTGGGTCGTGACAGTCTAACCAAAAACATTCAGTACTTC. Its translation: CASSLGRDSLTKNIQYF.